This entry features one TCR beta chain sequence. Its antigen is currently unknown. The entry originates in a study of T cell responses to AZD1222 COVID-19 vaccine. Germline V CDR1 and CDR2: SNHLY, FYNNEI. The V and J ends lost 6 bases and 8 bases, in that order; junction bases with no gene match: 12. The CDR3 is 14 residues long. Some clones are missing from TCRdb's copy, which holds only in-frame ones; the method was immunoSEQ multiplex PCR. The repertoire holds roughly 80,000 clones, with roughly 87% as singletons. Study-wide results and caveats: Repertoires were collected only later (after the peak T cell response had occurred). Per reports, nearly half of all spike-specific TCRs target regions that are unmutated in variants. Just a handful of people given AZD1222 tested seropositive at baseline.

The chain combines TRBV2 with TRBJ1-2; TRBD1 aligns across 7 bases. The sequence derives from an adult who received the AZD1222 COVID-19 vaccine. Sequencing used peripheral blood, obtained 28 days after the second AZD1222 dose. The CDR3, as DNA: TGTGCCAGCAGGGGGGACAGCCTGACGAGGGGCTACACCTTC. Protein sequence: CASRGDSLTRGYTF.